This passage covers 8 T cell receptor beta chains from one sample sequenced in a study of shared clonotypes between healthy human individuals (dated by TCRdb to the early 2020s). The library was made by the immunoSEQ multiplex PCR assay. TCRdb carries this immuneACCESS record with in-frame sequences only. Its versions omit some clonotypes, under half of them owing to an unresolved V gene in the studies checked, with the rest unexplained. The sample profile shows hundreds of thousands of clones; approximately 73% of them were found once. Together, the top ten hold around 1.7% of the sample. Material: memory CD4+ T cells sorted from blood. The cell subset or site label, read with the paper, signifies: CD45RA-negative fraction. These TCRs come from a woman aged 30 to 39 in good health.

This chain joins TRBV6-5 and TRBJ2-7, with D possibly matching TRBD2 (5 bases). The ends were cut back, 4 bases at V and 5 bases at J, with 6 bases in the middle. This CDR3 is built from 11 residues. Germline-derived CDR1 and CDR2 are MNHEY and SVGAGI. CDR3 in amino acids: CASSSGDEQYF. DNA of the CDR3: TGTGCCAGCAGTTCCGGGGACGAGCAGTACTTC.

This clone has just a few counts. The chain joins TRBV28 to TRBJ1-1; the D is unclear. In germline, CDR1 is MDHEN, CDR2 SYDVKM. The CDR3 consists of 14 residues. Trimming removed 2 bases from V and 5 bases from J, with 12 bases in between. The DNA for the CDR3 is TGTGCCAGCAGTTTACAACTCGAAGGGACTGAAGCTTTCTTT. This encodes CASSLQLEGTEAFF.

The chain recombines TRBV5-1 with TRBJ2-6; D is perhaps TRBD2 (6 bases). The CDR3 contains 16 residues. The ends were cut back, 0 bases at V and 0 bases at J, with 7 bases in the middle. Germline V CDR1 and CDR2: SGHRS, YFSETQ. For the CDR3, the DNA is TGCGCCAGCAGCTTGGACGGGAGCTCTGGGGCCAACGTCCTGACTTTC. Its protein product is CASSLDGSSGANVLTF.

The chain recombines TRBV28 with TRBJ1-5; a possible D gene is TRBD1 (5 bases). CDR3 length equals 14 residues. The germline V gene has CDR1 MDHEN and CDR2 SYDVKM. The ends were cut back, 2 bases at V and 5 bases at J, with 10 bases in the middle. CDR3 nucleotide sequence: TGTGCCAGCAGTTTAGGGCCAGGGCATCAGCCCCAGCATTTT. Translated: CASSLGPGHQPQHF. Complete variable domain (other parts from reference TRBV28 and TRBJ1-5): DVKVTQSSRYLVKRTGEKVFLECVQDMDHENMFWYRQDPGLGLRLIYFSYDVKMKEKGDIPEGYSVSREKKERFSLILESASTNQTSMYLCASSLGPGHQPQHFGDGTRLSIL.

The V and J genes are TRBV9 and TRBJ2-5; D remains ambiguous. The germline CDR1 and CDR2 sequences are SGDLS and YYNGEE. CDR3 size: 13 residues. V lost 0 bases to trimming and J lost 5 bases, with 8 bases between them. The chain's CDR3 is CASSVGLTETQYF. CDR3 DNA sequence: TGTGCCAGCAGCGTAGGGTTAACCGAGACCCAGTACTTC.

As DNA, the CDR3 is TGCAGCGTTGAAGTATTTGAGCAGTTCTTC. This encodes CSVEVFEQFF. The chain uses TRBV29-1 and TRBJ2-1, with unresolved D. Germline CDR1 is SQVTM and CDR2 is ANQGSEA. The length of the CDR3 is 10 residues. V was cut by 1 base and J by 9 bases, with 4 bases left in between.

For the CDR3, the DNA is TGCGCCAGCAGCCCTGGGGGCACAGGGGCGCGCTACGAGCAGTACTTC. Translation: CASSPGGTGARYEQYF. The chain couples TRBV5-1 to TRBJ2-7; 7 bases are a match to TRBD1. Germline trimming cut 4 bases from V and 3 bases from J; bases unmatched to any gene: 13. CDR3 size: 16 residues. CDR1 is SGHRS, CDR2 YFSETQ, per germline.

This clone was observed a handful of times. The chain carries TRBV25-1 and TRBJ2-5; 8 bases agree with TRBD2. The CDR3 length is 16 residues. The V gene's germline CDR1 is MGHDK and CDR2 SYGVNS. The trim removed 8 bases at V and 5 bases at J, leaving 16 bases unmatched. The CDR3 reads CASVEAGVPGGETQYF. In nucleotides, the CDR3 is TGTGCCAGCGTCGAAGCGGGAGTGCCGGGTGGGGAGACCCAGTACTTC.